The 9 T cell receptor beta chains below all came from one sample that was sequenced in a study of regulatory T cells in long-lasting Graves disease (dated by TCRdb to about 2021). Receptors were amplified or captured by multiplex PCR. Instrument on record: Illumina HiSeq 4000. CDR3 regions were amplified by Arm-PCR with iRepertoire HTBI primers to construct TCR beta libraries. TCRdb's own reprocessing of the public reads used fastp at Q25 and MiXCR and kept productive beta chains. Each CDR3 protein appears once, grouped with its most common genes and DNA. The sample table contains roughly 500,000 distinct CDR3 sequences; only one count was recorded for 13% of them. The ten largest clones take up 10% of the sample. The time point label of this sample denotes: newly diagnosed GD, antithyroid drugs for less than 3 months. RNA was extracted from PBMCs in TRIzol for both TCR sequencing and RNA sequencing.

A further study also used this sample, focusing on T cells in Graves' hyperthyroidism and ophthalmopathy.

The sequencing used peripheral blood mononuclear cells (PBMCs), collected at new diagnosis, from a patient treated with antithyroid drugs. The receptors come from a man aged 30 to 45 with Graves disease. Donor details come from another sample of the same person, matched by shared clones.

This clonotype was observed at least ten times. The chain combines TRBV30 with TRBJ2-3; D unresolved. The germline gives CDR1 GTSNPN, CDR2 SVGIG (reference sequence). This CDR3 spans 14 amino acids. V lost 3 bases and J 2 bases, leaving 12 bases between the germline ends. CDR3 protein: CAWRPPVNTDTQYF. The DNA of the CDR3 is TGTGCCTGGAGGCCCCCGGTCAACACAGATACGCAGTATTTT.

This clonotype was seen ten or more times. The rearrangement links TRBV29-1 to TRBJ1-2; TRBD1 aligns across 9 bases. Trimming cost V 8 bases and J 3 bases; bases outside gene matches: 7. In germline, CDR1 is SQVTM, CDR2 ANQGSEA. The CDR3 has 13 residues. The CDR3 spells CSYSGQGDYGYTF. CDR3 in DNA: TGCAGCTATTCGGGACAGGGAGACTATGGCTACACCTTC.

This clonotype came up many times. V is TRBV5-5 and J is TRBJ2-5; D remains unclear. Germline V gene sequence: CDR1 SGHKS, CDR2 YYEKEE (reference sequence). CDR3 length equals 13 residues. V was clipped by 0 bases and J by 4 bases, with 7 bases between them. The CDR3: CASSLEGIETQYF. CDR3 DNA sequence: TGTGCCAGCAGCTTGGAGGGAATAGAGACCCAGTACTTC.

This clonotype was found many times. The chain joins TRBV10-3 to TRBJ2-5; D remains ambiguous. Germline V gene lookup returns CDR1 ENHRY and CDR2 SYGVKD. Trimming shortened V by 3 bases and J by 5 bases, and 4 bases separated the two germline ends. The CDR3 has 11 amino acids. The CDR3 DNA reads as TGTGCCATCAGTGATTTGGAGACCCAGTACTTC. It codes for CAISDLETQYF.

This clonotype has at least ten counts. The J gene is TRBJ2-1, the V gene TRBV2; 9 positions agree with TRBD2. Germline CDR1 SNHLY, CDR2 FYNNEI. The CDR3 is 14 amino acids. V lost 11 bases and J lost 6; bases outside the gene matches: 11. The CDR3 loop is CAGGAGGLPNEQFF. In DNA, the CDR3 is TGTGCCGGCGGGGCGGGAGGGTTGCCCAATGAGCAGTTCTTC.

At least ten counts were recorded for this clonotype. The chain is built from TRBV7-8 and TRBJ2-2; D call uncertain. The ends were cut back, 1 base at V and 10 bases at J, with 4 bases in the middle. This CDR3 comprises 11 residues. Germline V gene lookup returns CDR1 SGHVS and CDR2 FQNEAQ. In nucleotides, the CDR3 is TGTGCCAGCAGCTTAGACGAGGAGCTGTTTTTT. This encodes CASSLDEELFF.

This clonotype was seen more than once but under ten times. The V gene is TRBV6-5, the J gene TRBJ2-7, with TRBD2 matching 10 bases. Looked up from germline, CDR1 is MNHEY and CDR2 is SVGAGI. There are 16 residues in the CDR3. V dropped 3 bases and J dropped 4; count of bases not matched to a gene: 9. CDR3 loop: CASSYSGTSAAYEQYF. CDR3 DNA: TGTGCCAGCAGTTATTCCGGGACTAGCGCTGCGTACGAGCAGTACTTC.

This clonotype occurred many times. This chain uses TRBV12-3 or TRBV12-4 with TRBJ2-5; 11 bases line up with TRBD1. This CDR3 is 17 amino acids long. With 5 bases clipped from V and 2 bases from J, the junction kept 10 bases outside the gene matches. The chain's CDR3 is CASSPRRDRGVQETQYF. CDR3 nucleotides: TGTGCCAGCAGTCCCCGGCGGGACAGGGGGGTTCAAGAGACCCAGTACTTC.

The table lists this clonotype with a few counts. This chain connects TRBV3-1 to TRBJ1-5; D remains ambiguous. The CDR3 loop spans 14 amino acids. The germline V gene encodes CDR1 LGHDT and CDR2 YNNKEL (reference sequence). V lost 4 bases, J lost 0 bases, and 7 bases lay in between. CDR3 nucleotide sequence: TGTGCCAGCAGCCCGTATGATAGCAATCAGCCCCAGCATTTT. Residues: CASSPYDSNQPQHF.